The 23 T cell receptor beta chains presented below share a single source sample, sequenced in a study of human T cells and chemical hapten exposure. The time point is: patch test 2, 6 weeks after DPC sensitization. Treatment specified: therapeutic diphenylcyclopropenone sensitization with weekly scalp DPC. TCRdb called the RACE reads again in MiXCR, with one record for every CDR3 protein. The table includes 69,000 or so distinct CDR3 sequences, around a tenth detected once. The sample was whole blood, taken in connection with sensitization to the hapten diphenylcyclopropenone (DPC). These receptors all stem from a woman between 45 and 60 years old with alopecia areata. Some clones in this sample may be carry-over from other donors' samples.

This clonotype was recorded many times. The rearrangement joins TRBV2 to TRBJ2-6; no clear D gene. The CDR3 has 19 amino acids. CDR1 and CDR2 (germline): SNHLY, FYNNEI. The V and J ends lost 3 bases and 3 bases respectively, with 21 bases between them. This CDR3 is CASSEAPRIILFGANVLTF. For the CDR3, the DNA is TGTGCCAGCAGTGAGGCACCCCGTATAATTCTGTTTGGGGCCAACGTCCTGACTTTC.

In its sample, this clonotype was seen many times. This chain uses TRBV11-2 with TRBJ2-6; D could derive from TRBD1 or TRBD2 (6 bases each). The CDR3 spans 17 residues. Trimming removed 5 bases from V and 0 bases from J, with 14 bases in between. Germline CDR1 reads SGHAT; CDR2 reads FQNNGV. The CDR3 bases are TGTGCCAGCAGCCTTAGGGGGGCGCTCTCTGGGGCCAACGTCCTGACTTTC. Its translation is CASSLRGALSGANVLTF. The full variable domain, rest sourced from reference TRBV11-2 and TRBJ2-6, is EAGVAQSPRYKIIEKRQSVAFWCNPISGHATLYWYQQILGQGPKLLIQFQNNGVVDDSQLPKDRFSAERLKGVDSTLKIQPAKLEDSAVYLCASSLRGALSGANVLTFGAGSRLTVL.

This clonotype was detected many times. J is TRBJ2-1 and V is TRBV30, with D perhaps TRBD1 (6 bases). Germline lookup yields CDR1 GTSNPN and CDR2 SVGIG (reference sequence). CDR3 length equals 15 residues. V lost 2 bases and J lost 0, with 11 bases in between. CDR3 in amino acids: CAWSSGQLSYNEQFF. The CDR3 bases are TGTGCCTGGAGTAGCGGACAGCTCTCCTACAATGAGCAGTTCTTC.

This clonotype was observed many times. CDR3 nucleotide sequence: TGTGCCAGCAGTGCGGAGTCCTACAATGAGCAGTTCTTC. This encodes CASSAESYNEQFF. This rearrangement joins TRBV2 to TRBJ2-1; no clear D gene. The CDR3 consists of 13 residues. V was clipped by 4 bases and J by 1 base, with 5 bases between them. CDR1 and CDR2 from the germline V gene are SNHLY and FYNNEI.

This clonotype turned up a few times. The chain recombines TRBV29-1 with TRBJ1-1, with D tentatively TRBD1 (6 bases). The V and J ends lost 6 bases and 1 base respectively, with 12 bases between them. The CDR3 spans 13 residues. CDR1 and CDR2 (germline): SQVTM, ANQGSEA. The CDR3 is CSVWTARNTEAFF. The CDR3 DNA reads TGCAGCGTCTGGACAGCTAGGAACACTGAAGCTTTCTTT.

This clonotype was counted many times. The chain recombines TRBV29-1 with TRBJ1-1; TRBD1 aligns across 8 bases. V lost 3 bases to trimming and J lost 4 bases; unmatched junction nucleotides: 10. Germline assignment: CDR1 SQVTM and CDR2 ANQGSEA. CDR3 size: 15 residues. The CDR3 nucleotides are TGCAGCGTTGATACCCCCCGGGACAGGCCCACTGAAGCTTTCTTT. The encoded protein is CSVDTPRDRPTEAFF.

This sequence joins TRBV5-1 and TRBJ2-7, with 8 bases matching TRBD1. This CDR3 contains 13 residues. CDR1 and CDR2 from the germline V gene are SGHRS and YFSETQ. The trim removed 5 bases at V and 5 bases at J, leaving 6 bases unmatched. This CDR3 reads CASRDRVGHEQYF. The CDR3 nucleotides are TGCGCCAGCAGGGACAGGGTCGGCCACGAGCAGTACTTC.

This clonotype was picked up many times. The chain is built from TRBV4-2 and TRBJ1-5; possibly TRBD1 for D (5 bases). Trimming removed 1 base at V and 4 bases at J, with 11 bases between. Germline CDR1 is LGHNA and CDR2 is YNFKEQ. This CDR3 is built from 15 residues. This CDR3 reads CASSQVEGSNQPQHF. The CDR3, as DNA: TGTGCCAGCAGCCAAGTTGAGGGGTCAAATCAGCCCCAGCATTTT.

In this sample, this clonotype turned up many times. This CDR3 is CASSLPQRGYEQYF. CDR3 bases: TGTGCCAGCAGTTTACCCCAGAGGGGCTACGAGCAGTACTTC. This rearrangement joins TRBV27 to TRBJ2-7; D is perhaps TRBD1 or TRBD2 (5 bases each). V gave up 2 bases and J gave up 3 bases, with 11 bases separating them. The germline V gene has CDR1 MNHEY and CDR2 SMNVEV (reference sequence). This CDR3 comprises 14 residues.

This clonotype appeared a few times. This sequence joins TRBV12-3 or TRBV12-4 and TRBJ1-1, with 9 positions matching TRBD1. The CDR3 spans 16 residues. With V trimmed by 6 bases and J by 4 bases, 12 bases remained unmatched. The CDR3 DNA reads as TGTGCCAGCAGACCCGGACAGGGGATGTGGAGCACTGAAGCTTTCTTT. Its translation: CASRPGQGMWSTEAFF.

This chain joins TRBV4-2 and TRBJ2-7; a weak D match, TRBD1 (6 bases). V was clipped by 0 bases and J by 2 bases, with 11 bases between them. This CDR3 is built from 15 residues. Per the germline V gene, CDR1 is LGHNA and CDR2 is YNFKEQ. CDR3 DNA: TGTGCCAGCAGCCAAGATGGGAACAGGGCCTACGAGCAGTACTTC. Its protein product is CASSQDGNRAYEQYF.

The rearrangement uses TRBV12-3 or TRBV12-4 and TRBJ2-5, with 14 bases matching TRBD2. Losses at the gene ends were 5 bases for V and 5 bases for J; bases not matched to a gene: 1. The CDR3 covers 14 residues. This CDR3 is CASSRTSGRETQYF. The CDR3 region has the DNA TGTGCCAGCAGTCGGACTAGCGGGAGGGAGACCCAGTACTTC.

This clonotype was detected many times. CDR3 DNA sequence: TGTGCCAGCAGCTTAGAAACTGGGGGCGGGACCCAGTACTTC. Amino acid sequence: CASSLETGGGTQYF. The chain is built from TRBV7-2 and TRBJ2-5, with a tentative D call TRBD1 (6 bases). V lost 1 base to trimming and J lost 7 bases, with 13 bases between them. The CDR3 loop spans 14 amino acids. CDR1 is SGHTA and CDR2 is FQGNSA in the germline V gene.

The rearrangement links TRBV29-1 to TRBJ2-3, with no clear D. This CDR3 is built from 11 residues. Germline loops: CDR1 SQVTM, CDR2 ANQGSEA. The V end lost 4 bases, the J end lost 3 bases, and 5 bases lay between the germline ends. CDR3: CSVGATDTQYF. The CDR3 DNA sequence: TGCAGCGTTGGAGCAACAGATACGCAGTATTTT.

This clonotype showed up many times. The chain has TRBV6-1 and TRBJ2-5, with 10 bases identical to TRBD1. Germline CDR1 and CDR2: MNHNS and SASEGT. With V trimmed by 7 bases and J by 4 bases, 9 bases remained unmatched. The CDR3 runs to 15 residues. For the CDR3, the DNA is TGTGCCAGCACCTCCGGGACAGGGGCGGGAGAGACCCAGTACTTC. It yields the protein CASTSGTGAGETQYF.

This clonotype occurred many times. V gene TRBV5-1 combines with J gene TRBJ2-6; either TRBD1 or TRBD2 may supply D (5 bases each). This CDR3 has 16 residues. Germline V gene lookup returns CDR1 SGHRS and CDR2 YFSETQ. V shed 2 bases and J shed 2 bases, with 11 bases lying between them. The chain's CDR3 is CASSFPGAAGANVLTF. The DNA of the CDR3 is TGCGCCAGCAGCTTTCCCGGGGCGGCTGGGGCCAACGTCCTGACTTTC.

The CDR3, as DNA: TGTGCCAGCACCTTGAACACCGGGGAGCTGTTTTTT. Protein sequence: CASTLNTGELFF. The J gene is TRBJ2-2, the V gene TRBV9; no firm D call. The V end lost 6 bases, the J end lost 1 base, and 4 bases lay between the germline ends. CDR3 size: 12 residues. CDR1 SGDLS and CDR2 YYNGEE come from the germline V gene.

This clonotype was seen a few times. The gene calls are TRBV12-3 or TRBV12-4 and TRBJ2-1; 11 bases are a match to TRBD2. The CDR3 consists of 15 residues. The junction had 3 bases not matched to a gene; V was cut back by 1 base and J by 7 bases. CDR3: CASSLDSGRGNEQFF. CDR3 nucleotide sequence: TGTGCCAGCAGTTTAGATAGCGGGAGGGGGAATGAGCAGTTCTTC.

This clonotype has only a few counts. The rearrangement links TRBV5-1 to TRBJ1-3, with D possibly matching TRBD1 (5 bases). The CDR3 runs to 14 residues. V was pared by 5 bases and J by 0 bases, with 9 bases between. CDR1 SGHRS and CDR2 YFSETQ come from the germline V gene. For the CDR3, the DNA is TGCGCCAGCAGTTCCGACAGCTCTGGAAACACCATATATTTT. Translated: CASSSDSSGNTIYF.

The chain employs TRBV20-1 and TRBJ1-6, with D possibly being TRBD1 (5 bases). Germline V gene lookup returns CDR1 DFQATT and CDR2 SNEGSKA (reference sequence). The ends were cut back, 1 base at V and 10 bases at J, with 14 bases in the middle. The CDR3 totals 14 residues. Here the CDR3 DNA reads TGCAGTGCTAGAGGCAGGGCGTGGGACTCACCCCTCCACTTT. Its protein product is CSARGRAWDSPLHF.

The chain links TRBV7-9 to TRBJ2-1; 9 bases fit TRBD2. CDR3 length: 17 amino acids. Germline values: CDR1 SEHNR, CDR2 FQNEAQ (reference sequence). Trimming removed 5 bases from V and 4 bases from J; junction bases left unmatched: 12. CDR3 amino acids: CASSRTRSGRRYNEQFF. The CDR3 bases are TGTGCCAGCAGCCGGACAAGGAGCGGGAGGAGGTACAATGAGCAGTTCTTC.

The chain combines TRBV6-4 with TRBJ2-2; 8 bases map to TRBD1. V lost 5 bases and J lost 1; bases outside the gene matches: 6. The CDR3 runs 16 residues. Germline lookup yields CDR1 MRHNA and CDR2 SNTAGT. The CDR3: CASSPLGTGNTGELFF. The CDR3 bases are TGTGCCAGCAGTCCCCTGGGGACAGGGAACACCGGGGAGCTGTTTTTT.

This clonotype was recorded at least ten times. Here the CDR3 DNA reads TGCAGTGCTAGAAATAGCCTCCCAAATTCACCCCTCCACTTT. It encodes CSARNSLPNSPLHF. This chain links TRBV20-1 with TRBJ1-6; D not resolved. With 2 bases removed from V and 7 bases from J, the gap between germline ends came to 12 bases. CDR1 is DFQATT and CDR2 is SNEGSKA in the germline V gene (reference sequence). The CDR3 totals 14 residues.